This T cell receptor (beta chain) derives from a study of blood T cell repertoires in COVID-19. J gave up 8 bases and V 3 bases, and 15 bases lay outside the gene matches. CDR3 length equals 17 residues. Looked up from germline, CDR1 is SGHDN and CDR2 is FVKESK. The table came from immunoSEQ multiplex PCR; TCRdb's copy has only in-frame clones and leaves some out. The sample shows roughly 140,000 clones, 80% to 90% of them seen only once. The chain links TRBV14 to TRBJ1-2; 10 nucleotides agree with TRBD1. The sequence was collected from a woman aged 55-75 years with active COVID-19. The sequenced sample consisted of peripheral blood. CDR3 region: CASSQWDRGKSEGGYTF. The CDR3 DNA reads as TGTGCCAGCAGCCAGTGGGACAGGGGAAAGTCCGAGGGGGGCTACACCTTC.